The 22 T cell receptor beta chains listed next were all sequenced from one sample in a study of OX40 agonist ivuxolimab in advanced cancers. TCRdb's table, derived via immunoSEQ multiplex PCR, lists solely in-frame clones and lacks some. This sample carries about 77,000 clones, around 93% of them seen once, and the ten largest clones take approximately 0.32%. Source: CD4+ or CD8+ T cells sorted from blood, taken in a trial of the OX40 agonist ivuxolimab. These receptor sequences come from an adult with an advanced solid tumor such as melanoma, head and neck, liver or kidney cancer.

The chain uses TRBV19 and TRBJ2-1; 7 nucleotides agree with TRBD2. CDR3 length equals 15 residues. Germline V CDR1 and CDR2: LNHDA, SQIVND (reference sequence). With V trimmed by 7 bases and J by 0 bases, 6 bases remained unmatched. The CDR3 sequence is CASIPRGDSYNEQFF. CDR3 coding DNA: TGTGCCAGTATCCCCCGGGGGGACTCCTACAATGAGCAGTTCTTC. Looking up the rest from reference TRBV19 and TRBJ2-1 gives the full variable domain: DGGITQSPKYLFRKEGQNVTLSCEQNLNHDAMYWYRQDPGQGLRLIYYSQIVNDFQKGDIAEGYSVSREKKESFPLTVTSAQKNPTAFYLCASIPRGDSYNEQFFGPGTRLTVL.

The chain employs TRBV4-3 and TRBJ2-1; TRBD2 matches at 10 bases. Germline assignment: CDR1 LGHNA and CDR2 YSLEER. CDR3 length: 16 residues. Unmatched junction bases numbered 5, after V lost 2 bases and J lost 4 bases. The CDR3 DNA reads TGCGCCAGCAGCCAAAACCCGGGACTAGCGTACAATGAGCAGTTCTTC. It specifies CASSQNPGLAYNEQFF.

DNA for the CDR3: TGTGCCAGCAGCCTCGGGGCAGGGATAACCTACGAGCAGTACTTC. This gives the protein CASSLGAGITYEQYF. The chain recombines TRBV5-6 with TRBJ2-7; D possibly uses TRBD1 or TRBD2 (5 bases each). Germline CDR1 reads SGHDT; CDR2 reads YYEEEE. The CDR3 loop spans 15 amino acids. The ends were cut back, 4 bases at V and 2 bases at J, with 16 bases in the middle.

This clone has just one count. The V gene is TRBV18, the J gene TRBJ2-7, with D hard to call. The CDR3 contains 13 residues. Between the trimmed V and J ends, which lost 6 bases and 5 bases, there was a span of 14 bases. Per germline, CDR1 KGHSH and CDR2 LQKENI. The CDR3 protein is CASSLTSTHEQYF. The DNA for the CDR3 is TGTGCCAGCTCCTTGACGTCGACTCACGAGCAGTACTTC.

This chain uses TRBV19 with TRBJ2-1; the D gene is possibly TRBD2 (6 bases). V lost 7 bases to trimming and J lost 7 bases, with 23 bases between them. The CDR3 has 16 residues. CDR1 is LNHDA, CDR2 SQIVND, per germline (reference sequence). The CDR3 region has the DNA TGTGCCAGTACCAACCCCGGGGACTTCGAAAGTAATGAGCAGTTCTTC. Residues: CASTNPGDFESNEQFF.

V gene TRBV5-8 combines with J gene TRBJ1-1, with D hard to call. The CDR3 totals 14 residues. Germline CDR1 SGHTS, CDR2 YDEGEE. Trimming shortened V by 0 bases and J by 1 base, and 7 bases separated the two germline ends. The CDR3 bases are TGTGCCAGCAGCTTGGCAACAGCGAACACTGAAGCTTTCTTT. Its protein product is CASSLATANTEAFF.

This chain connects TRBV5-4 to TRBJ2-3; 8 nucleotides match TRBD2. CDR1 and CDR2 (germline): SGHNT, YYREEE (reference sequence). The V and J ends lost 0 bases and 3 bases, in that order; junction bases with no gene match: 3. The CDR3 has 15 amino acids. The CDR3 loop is CASSLGRGVTDTQYF. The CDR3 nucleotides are TGTGCCAGCAGCTTGGGGCGGGGGGTTACAGATACGCAGTATTTT.

The CDR3 DNA follows: TGTGCCAGCAGCAACGGACTAGCGGGAGGGCCGAGGAACAATGAGCAGTTCTTC. It codes for CASSNGLAGGPRNNEQFF. V and J are TRBV5-4 and TRBJ2-1; the match to TRBD2 covers 15 bases. The CDR3 has 18 amino acids. Per germline, CDR1 SGHNT and CDR2 YYREEE (reference sequence). Trimming took 4 bases from V and 5 from J; bases not matched to a gene: 10.

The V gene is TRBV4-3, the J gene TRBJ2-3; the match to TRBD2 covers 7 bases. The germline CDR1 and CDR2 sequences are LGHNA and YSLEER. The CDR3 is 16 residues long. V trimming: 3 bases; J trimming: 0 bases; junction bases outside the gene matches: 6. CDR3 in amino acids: CASSHLLAASTDTQYF. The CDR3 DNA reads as TGCGCCAGCAGCCACCTTCTAGCGGCTAGCACAGATACGCAGTATTTT.

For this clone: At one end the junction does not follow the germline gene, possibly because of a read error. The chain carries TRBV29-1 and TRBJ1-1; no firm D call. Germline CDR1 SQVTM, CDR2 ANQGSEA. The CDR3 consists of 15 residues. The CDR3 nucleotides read TGCAGCGCTGTCCCGTCCTCTGTAATGAACACTGAAACTTTCTTT. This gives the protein CSAVPSSVMNTETFF.

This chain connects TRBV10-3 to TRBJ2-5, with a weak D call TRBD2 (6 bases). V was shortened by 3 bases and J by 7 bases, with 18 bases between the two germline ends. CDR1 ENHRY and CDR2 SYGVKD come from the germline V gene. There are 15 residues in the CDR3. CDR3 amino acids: CAISEGGMGGGTQYF. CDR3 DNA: TGTGCCATCAGTGAAGGCGGGATGGGTGGCGGGACCCAGTACTTC.

The CDR3 DNA reads as TGTGCCAGCAGCTCGGGGGCAGATACGCAGTATTTT. Translating it yields CASSSGADTQYF. The chain employs TRBV5-6 and TRBJ2-3, with a weak D call TRBD2 (6 bases). The CDR3 has 12 amino acids. V shed 3 bases and J shed 4 bases, with 6 bases lying between them. Germline V gene lookup returns CDR1 SGHDT and CDR2 YYEEEE.

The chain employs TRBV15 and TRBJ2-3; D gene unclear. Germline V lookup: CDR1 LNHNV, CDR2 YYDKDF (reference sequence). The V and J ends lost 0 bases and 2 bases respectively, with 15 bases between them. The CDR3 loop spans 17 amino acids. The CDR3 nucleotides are TGTGCCACCAGCAGAGATCTCCAACTCCTACTCACAGATACGCAGTATTTT. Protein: CATSRDLQLLLTDTQYF. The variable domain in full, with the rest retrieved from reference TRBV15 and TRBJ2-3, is DAMVIQNPRYQVTQFGKPVTLSCSQTLNHNVMYWYQQKSSQAPKLLFHYYDKDFNNEADTPDNFQSRRPNTSFCFLDIRSPGLGDTAMYLCATSRDLQLLLTDTQYFGPGTRLTVL.

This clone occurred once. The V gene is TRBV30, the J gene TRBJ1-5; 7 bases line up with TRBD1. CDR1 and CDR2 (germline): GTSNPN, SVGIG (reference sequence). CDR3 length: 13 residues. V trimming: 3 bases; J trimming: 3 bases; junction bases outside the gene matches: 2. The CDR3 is CAWSTGVNQPQHF. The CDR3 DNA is TGTGCCTGGAGCACAGGGGTCAATCAGCCCCAGCATTTT. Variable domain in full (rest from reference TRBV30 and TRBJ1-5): SQTIHQWPATLVQPVGSPLSLECTVEGTSNPNLYWYRQAAGRGLQLLFYSVGIGQISSEVPQNLSASRPQDRQFILSSKKLLLSDSGFYLCAWSTGVNQPQHFGDGTRLSIL.

CDR3 DNA sequence: TGTGCCAGCAGCAAAGAGAGGGCAGATACGCAGTATTTT. Translated: CASSKERADTQYF. The chain has TRBV21-1 and TRBJ2-3; the table's D call TRBD2 went unverified against the DNA. TRBV21-1 is classified as a pseudogene. The CDR3 has 13 residues.

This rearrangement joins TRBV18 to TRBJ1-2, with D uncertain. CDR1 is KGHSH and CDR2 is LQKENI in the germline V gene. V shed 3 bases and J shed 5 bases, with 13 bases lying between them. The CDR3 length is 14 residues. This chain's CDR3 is CASSPVGYDYGYTF. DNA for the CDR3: TGTGCCAGCTCACCTGTCGGATATGATTATGGCTACACCTTC.

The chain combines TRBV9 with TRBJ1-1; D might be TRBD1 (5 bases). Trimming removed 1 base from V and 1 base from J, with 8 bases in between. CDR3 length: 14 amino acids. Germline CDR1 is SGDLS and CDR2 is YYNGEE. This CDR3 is CASSVTGTNTEAFF. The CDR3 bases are TGTGCCAGCAGCGTAACAGGTACGAACACTGAAGCTTTCTTT.

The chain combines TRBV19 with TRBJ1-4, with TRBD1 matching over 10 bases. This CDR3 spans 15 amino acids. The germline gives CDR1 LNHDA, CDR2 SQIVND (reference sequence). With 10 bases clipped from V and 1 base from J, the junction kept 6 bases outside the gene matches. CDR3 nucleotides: TGTGCCACCTGGGACAGGGGCCTAACTAATGAAAAACTGTTTTTT. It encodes CATWDRGLTNEKLFF.

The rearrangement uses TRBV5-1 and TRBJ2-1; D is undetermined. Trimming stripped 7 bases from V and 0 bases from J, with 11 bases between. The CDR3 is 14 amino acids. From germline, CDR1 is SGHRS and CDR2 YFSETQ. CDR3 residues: CASYPEPSYNEQFF. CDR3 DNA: TGCGCCAGCTATCCGGAACCCTCCTACAATGAGCAGTTCTTC.

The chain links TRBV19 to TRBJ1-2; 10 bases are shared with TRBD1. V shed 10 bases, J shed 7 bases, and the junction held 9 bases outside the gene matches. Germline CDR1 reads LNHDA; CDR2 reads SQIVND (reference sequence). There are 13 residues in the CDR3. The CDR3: CATARQGAGGYTF. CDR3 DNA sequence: TGTGCCACCGCGCGACAGGGGGCAGGTGGCTACACCTTC. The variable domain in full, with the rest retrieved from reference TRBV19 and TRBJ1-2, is DGGITQSPKYLFRKEGQNVTLSCEQNLNHDAMYWYRQDPGQGLRLIYYSQIVNDFQKGDIAEGYSVSREKKESFPLTVTSAQKNPTAFYLCATARQGAGGYTFGSGTRLTVV.

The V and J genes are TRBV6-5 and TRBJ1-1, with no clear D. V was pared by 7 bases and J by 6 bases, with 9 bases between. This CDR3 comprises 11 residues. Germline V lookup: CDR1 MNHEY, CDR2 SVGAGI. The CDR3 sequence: CASIGPPEAFF. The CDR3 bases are TGTGCCAGCATCGGTCCCCCTGAAGCTTTCTTT.

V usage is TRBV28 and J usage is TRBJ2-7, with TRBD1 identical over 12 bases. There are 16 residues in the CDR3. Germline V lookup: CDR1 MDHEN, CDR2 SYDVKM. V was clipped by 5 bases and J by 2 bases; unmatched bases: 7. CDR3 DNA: TGTGCCAGCAGTACCCCGGGACAGGGGGCCCCCTACGAGCAGTACTTC. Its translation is CASSTPGQGAPYEQYF.